What follows describes a single T cell receptor (beta chain). In germline, CDR1 is LGHNA, CDR2 YNFKEQ. This CDR3 is 15 amino acids long. V lost 0 bases to trimming and J lost 4 bases; unmatched junction nucleotides: 3. This entry is derived from a study of patients and donors after allogeneic stem cell transplantation. One entry per CDR3 protein results from TCRdb running MiXCR on the RT-PCR reads. The table includes about 7,600 distinct CDR3 sequences, 11% detected once. The chain is built from TRBV4-2 and TRBJ2-7; 10 bases are shared with TRBD2. This TCR came from a human donor who was either an allogeneic HSCT recipient or a stem cell or donor lymphocyte infusion donor (not recorded which). It is not recorded whose cells these are; they may come from a transplant donor. Sequenced material: blood, either unsorted or a sorted T cell fraction (not recorded which). CDR3: CASSQELAGAYEQYF. Written as DNA, the CDR3 is TGTGCCAGCAGCCAAGAGCTAGCGGGGGCATACGAGCAGTACTTC.